A selection of T cell receptor beta chains follows, all from one sample in a study of T cells in Graves' hyperthyroidism and ophthalmopathy. MiXCR, run by TCRdb on the multiplex PCR reads, gives a single entry per CDR3 protein. The repertoire consists of a few hundred thousand distinct CDR3 sequences, with roughly 14% occurring once and the leading ten covering more than 4.5%. Material: blood. These receptors all come from a woman between 25 and 40 years old with Graves' hyperthyroidism that later progressed to Graves' ophthalmopathy. The CDR3 runs from the conserved cysteine through the conserved F or W.

v_call: TRBV7-3
j_call: TRBJ1-6
cdr3_aa: CASNSGTANSPLHF

v_call: TRBV3-1
j_call: TRBJ2-3
cdr3_aa: CASSQTPQDTQYF

v_call: TRBV10-3
j_call: TRBJ2-7
cdr3_aa: CAISEAAGDLGSWEQYF

v_call: TRBV28
j_call: TRBJ1-5
cdr3_aa: CASNQRDQPQHF

v_call: TRBV6-5
j_call: TRBJ2-7
cdr3_aa: CASSYLDRGTYEQYF

v_call: TRBV2
j_call: TRBJ1-4
cdr3_aa: CASRGDSLNEKLFF

v_call: TRBV5-1
j_call: TRBJ1-1
cdr3_aa: CASIPRDILNTEAFF

v_call: TRBV11-2
j_call: TRBJ2-5
cdr3_aa: CASSLDRGQGAPQGAQYF

v_call: TRBV20-1
j_call: TRBJ1-1
cdr3_aa: CSARPGTGYYTEAFF

v_call: TRBV2
j_call: TRBJ1-4
cdr3_aa: CASTLDRLRGNEKLFF

v_call: TRBV12-3/TRBV12-4
j_call: TRBJ2-1
cdr3_aa: CASSFGTPYNEQFF

v_call: TRBV12-3/TRBV12-4
j_call: TRBJ2-7
cdr3_aa: CASSNILKGQPYEQYF

v_call: TRBV3-1
j_call: TRBJ1-3
cdr3_aa: CASSQGRGGSGNTIYF

v_call: TRBV28
j_call: TRBJ2-5
cdr3_aa: CASTTVSGETQYF

v_call: TRBV4-1
j_call: TRBJ2-4
cdr3_aa: CASSQDRGDVLAKNIQYF

v_call: TRBV7-9
j_call: TRBJ2-5
cdr3_aa: CASRPPGQGQETQYF

v_call: TRBV20-1
j_call: TRBJ2-3
cdr3_aa: CSAEARLAGNTDTQYF

v_call: TRBV30
j_call: TRBJ1-3
cdr3_aa: CAWSVLPSGNTIYF

v_call: TRBV3-1
j_call: TRBJ2-1
cdr3_aa: CASSQAGALLYNEQFF

v_call: TRBV6-2/TRBV6-3
j_call: TRBJ2-4
cdr3_aa: CASSSQRAIQYF

v_call: TRBV6-2/TRBV6-3
j_call: TRBJ2-1
cdr3_aa: CASSPTTGTGYNEQFF

v_call: TRBV28
j_call: TRBJ2-1
cdr3_aa: CASSSAGLAESSYNEQFF

v_call: TRBV27
j_call: TRBJ1-1
cdr3_aa: CASSTPDLVNTEAFF

v_call: TRBV6-5
j_call: TRBJ2-3
cdr3_aa: CASSYRGPDTDTQYF

v_call: TRBV7-2
j_call: TRBJ2-7
cdr3_aa: CASSLLVTSGRAYEQYF

v_call: TRBV9
j_call: TRBJ2-5
cdr3_aa: CASSETGTSFSSETQYF

v_call: TRBV6-1
j_call: TRBJ1-1
cdr3_aa: CASTTPEGTEAFF

v_call: TRBV12-3/TRBV12-4
j_call: TRBJ2-1
cdr3_aa: CASSPRGRSHEQFF

v_call: TRBV15
j_call: TRBJ2-7
cdr3_aa: CATSVGLELYEQYF

v_call: TRBV5-4
j_call: TRBJ1-4
cdr3_aa: CASSSGYGTNEKLFF

v_call: TRBV15
j_call: TRBJ1-4
cdr3_aa: CATSRDLGGPIEKLFF

v_call: TRBV19
j_call: TRBJ1-2
cdr3_aa: CASTLGTHYGYTF

v_call: TRBV7-8
j_call: TRBJ2-3
cdr3_aa: CASSLGRLASTDTQYF

v_call: TRBV6-1
j_call: TRBJ1-1
cdr3_aa: CASRDGEAFF

v_call: TRBV2
j_call: TRBJ2-7
cdr3_aa: CASSPDERSSYEQYF

v_call: TRBV19
j_call: TRBJ2-1
cdr3_aa: CASTPNWEGMMNEQFF

v_call: TRBV7-2
j_call: TRBJ2-7
cdr3_aa: CASSPGTSGAYEQYF

v_call: TRBV27
j_call: TRBJ1-6
cdr3_aa: CASTQGNSPLHF

v_call: TRBV2
j_call: TRBJ1-2
cdr3_aa: CASTPPGVQGEYGYTF

v_call: TRBV2
j_call: TRBJ1-1
cdr3_aa: CASSKRGVEGNTEAFF

v_call: TRBV7-2
j_call: TRBJ1-1
cdr3_aa: CASSLDAGAGTEAFF

v_call: TRBV9
j_call: TRBJ2-1
cdr3_aa: CASSVVQRPPDNEQFF

v_call: TRBV5-1
j_call: TRBJ2-5
cdr3_aa: CASSWGGLQETQYF